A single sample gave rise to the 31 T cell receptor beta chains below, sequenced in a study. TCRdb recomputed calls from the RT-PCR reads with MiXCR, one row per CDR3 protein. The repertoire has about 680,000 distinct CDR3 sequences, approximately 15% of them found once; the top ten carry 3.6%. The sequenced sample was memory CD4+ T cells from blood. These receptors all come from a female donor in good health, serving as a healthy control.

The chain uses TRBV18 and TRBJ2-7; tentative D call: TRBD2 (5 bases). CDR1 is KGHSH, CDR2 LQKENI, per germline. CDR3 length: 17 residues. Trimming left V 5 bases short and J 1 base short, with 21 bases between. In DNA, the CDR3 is TGTGCCAGCTCAACCCCGTATTATCGGGAAGCATCCTACGAGCAGTACTTC. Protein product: CASSTPYYREASYEQYF.

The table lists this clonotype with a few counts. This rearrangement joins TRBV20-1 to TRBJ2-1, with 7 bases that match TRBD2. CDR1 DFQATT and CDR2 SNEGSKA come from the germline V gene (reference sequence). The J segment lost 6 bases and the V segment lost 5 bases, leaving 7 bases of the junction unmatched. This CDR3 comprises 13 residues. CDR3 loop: CSAPGLELNEQFF. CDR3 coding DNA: TGCAGTGCTCCCGGACTAGAACTCAATGAGCAGTTCTTC.

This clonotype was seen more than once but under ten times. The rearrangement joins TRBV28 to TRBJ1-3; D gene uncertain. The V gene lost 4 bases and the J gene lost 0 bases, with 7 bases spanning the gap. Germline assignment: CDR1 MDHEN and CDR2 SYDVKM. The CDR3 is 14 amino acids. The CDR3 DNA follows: TGTGCCAGCAGTTCACCCCTCTCTGGAAACACCATATATTTT. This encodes CASSSPLSGNTIYF. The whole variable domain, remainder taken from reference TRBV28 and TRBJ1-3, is DVKVTQSSRYLVKRTGEKVFLECVQDMDHENMFWYRQDPGLGLRLIYFSYDVKMKEKGDIPEGYSVSREKKERFSLILESASTNQTSMYLCASSSPLSGNTIYFGEGSWLTVV.

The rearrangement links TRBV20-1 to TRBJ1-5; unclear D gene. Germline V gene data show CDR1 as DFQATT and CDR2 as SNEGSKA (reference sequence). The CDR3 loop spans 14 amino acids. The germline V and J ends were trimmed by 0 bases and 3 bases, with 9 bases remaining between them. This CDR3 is CSARDAGFNQPQHF. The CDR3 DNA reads TGCAGTGCTAGAGATGCCGGATTCAATCAGCCCCAGCATTTT.

This CDR3 reads CASSFFGYEQYF. The DNA for the CDR3 is TGCGCCAGCAGCTTTTTCGGTTACGAGCAGTACTTC. This rearrangement joins TRBV5-1 to TRBJ2-7; D not certain. The germline V gene encodes CDR1 SGHRS and CDR2 YFSETQ. V shed 2 bases and J shed 4 bases, with 7 bases lying between them. This CDR3 has 12 residues.

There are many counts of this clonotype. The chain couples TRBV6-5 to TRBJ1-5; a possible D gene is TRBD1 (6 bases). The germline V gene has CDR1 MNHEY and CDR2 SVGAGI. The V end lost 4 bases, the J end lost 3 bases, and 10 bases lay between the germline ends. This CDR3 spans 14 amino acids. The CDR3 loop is CASSSTGLNQPQHF. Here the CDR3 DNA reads TGTGCCAGCAGTTCAACAGGGCTCAATCAGCCCCAGCATTTT.

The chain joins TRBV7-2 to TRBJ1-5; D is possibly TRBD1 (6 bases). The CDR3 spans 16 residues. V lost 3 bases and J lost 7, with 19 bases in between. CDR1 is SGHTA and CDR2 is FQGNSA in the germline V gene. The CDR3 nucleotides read TGTGCCAGCAGCTTGAGCCTAAACAGGGAGGAGCAGCCCCAGCATTTT. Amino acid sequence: CASSLSLNREEQPQHF.

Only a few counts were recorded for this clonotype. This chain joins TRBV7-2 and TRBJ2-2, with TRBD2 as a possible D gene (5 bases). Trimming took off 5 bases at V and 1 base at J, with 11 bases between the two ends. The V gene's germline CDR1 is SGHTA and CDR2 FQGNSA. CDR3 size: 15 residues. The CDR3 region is CASSAQLENTGELFF. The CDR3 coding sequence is TGTGCCAGCAGCGCGCAACTAGAGAACACCGGGGAGCTGTTTTTT. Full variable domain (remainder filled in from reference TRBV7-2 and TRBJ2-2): GAGVSQSPSNKVTEKGKDVELRCDPISGHTALYWYRQSLGQGLEFLIYFQGNSAPDKSGLPSDRFSAERTGGSVSTLTIQRTQQEDSAVYLCASSAQLENTGELFFGEGSRLTVL.

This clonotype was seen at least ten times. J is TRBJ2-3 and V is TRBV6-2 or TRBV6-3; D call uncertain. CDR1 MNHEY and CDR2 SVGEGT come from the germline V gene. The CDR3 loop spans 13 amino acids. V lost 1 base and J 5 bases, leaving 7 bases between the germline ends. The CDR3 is CASSYYPGDTQYF. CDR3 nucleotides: TGTGCCAGCAGTTACTATCCAGGAGATACGCAGTATTTT.

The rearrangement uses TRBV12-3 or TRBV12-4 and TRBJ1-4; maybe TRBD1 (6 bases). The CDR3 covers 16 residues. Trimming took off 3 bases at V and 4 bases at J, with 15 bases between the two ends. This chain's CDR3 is CASSFAPRGNNEKLFF. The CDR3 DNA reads TGTGCCAGCAGTTTCGCCCCCAGGGGAAATAATGAAAAACTGTTTTTT.

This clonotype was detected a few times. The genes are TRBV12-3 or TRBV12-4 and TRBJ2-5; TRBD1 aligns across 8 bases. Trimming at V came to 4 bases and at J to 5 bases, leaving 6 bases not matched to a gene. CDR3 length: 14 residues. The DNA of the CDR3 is TGTGCCAGCAGTTCGACAGGGGCGGGGGAGACCCAGTACTTC. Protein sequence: CASSSTGAGETQYF.

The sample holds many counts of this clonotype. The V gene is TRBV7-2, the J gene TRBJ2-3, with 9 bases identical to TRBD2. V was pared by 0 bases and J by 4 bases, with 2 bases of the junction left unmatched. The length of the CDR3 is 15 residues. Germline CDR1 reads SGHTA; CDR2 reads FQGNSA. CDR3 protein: CASSLAGLAADTQYF. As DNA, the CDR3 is TGTGCCAGCAGCTTAGCGGGACTAGCAGCAGATACGCAGTATTTT. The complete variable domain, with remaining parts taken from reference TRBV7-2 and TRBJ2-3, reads GAGVSQSPSNKVTEKGKDVELRCDPISGHTALYWYRQSLGQGLEFLIYFQGNSAPDKSGLPSDRFSAERTGGSVSTLTIQRTQQEDSAVYLCASSLAGLAADTQYFGPGTRLTVL.

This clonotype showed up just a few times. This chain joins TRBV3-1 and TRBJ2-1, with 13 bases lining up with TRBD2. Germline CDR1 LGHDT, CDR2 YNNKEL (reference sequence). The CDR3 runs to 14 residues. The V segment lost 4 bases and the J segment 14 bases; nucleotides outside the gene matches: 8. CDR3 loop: CASSPFGLAGEKFF. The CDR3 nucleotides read TGTGCCAGCAGCCCATTTGGACTAGCGGGAGAGAAGTTCTTC.

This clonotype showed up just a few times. CDR3 nucleotides: TGTGCCAGCAGCGGGACAGACTACTACGAGCAGTACTTC. As protein: CASSGTDYYEQYF. V is TRBV7-6 and J is TRBJ2-7; 7 bases align to TRBD1. This CDR3 spans 13 amino acids. V trimming: 5 bases; J trimming: 3 bases; junction bases outside the gene matches: 4. Germline CDR1 reads SGHVS; CDR2 reads FNYEAQ.

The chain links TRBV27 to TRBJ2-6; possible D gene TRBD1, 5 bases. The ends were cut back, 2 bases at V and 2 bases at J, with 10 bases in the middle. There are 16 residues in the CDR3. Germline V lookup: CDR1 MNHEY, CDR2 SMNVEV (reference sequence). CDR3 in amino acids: CASSLTVRAGANVLTF. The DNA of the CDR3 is TGTGCCAGCAGTTTAACTGTCAGGGCTGGGGCCAACGTCCTGACTTTC.

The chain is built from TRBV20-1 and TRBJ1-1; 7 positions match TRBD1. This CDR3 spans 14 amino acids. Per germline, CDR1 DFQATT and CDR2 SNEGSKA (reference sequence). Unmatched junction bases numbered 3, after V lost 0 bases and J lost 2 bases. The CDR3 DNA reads TGCAGTGCTAGAGATCAAGGGGGCAACACTGAAGCTTTCTTT. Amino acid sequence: CSARDQGGNTEAFF.

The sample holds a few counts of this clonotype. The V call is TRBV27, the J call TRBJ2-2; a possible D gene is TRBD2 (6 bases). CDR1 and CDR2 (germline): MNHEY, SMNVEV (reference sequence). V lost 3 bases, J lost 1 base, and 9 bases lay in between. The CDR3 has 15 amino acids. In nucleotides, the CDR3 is TGTGCCAGCAGTTTGAGGGGAGGGAACACCGGGGAGCTGTTTTTT. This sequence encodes CASSLRGGNTGELFF.

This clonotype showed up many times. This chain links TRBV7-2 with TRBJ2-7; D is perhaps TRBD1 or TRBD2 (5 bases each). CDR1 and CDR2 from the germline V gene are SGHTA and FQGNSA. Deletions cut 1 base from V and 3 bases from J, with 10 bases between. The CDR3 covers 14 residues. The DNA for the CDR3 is TGTGCCAGCAGCTTAGTAGGGACGGGCTACGAGCAGTACTTC. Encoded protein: CASSLVGTGYEQYF.

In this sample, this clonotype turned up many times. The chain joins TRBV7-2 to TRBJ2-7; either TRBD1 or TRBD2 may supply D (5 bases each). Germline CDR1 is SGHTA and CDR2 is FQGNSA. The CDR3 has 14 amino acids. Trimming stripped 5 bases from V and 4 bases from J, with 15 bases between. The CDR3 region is CASSPDIATYEQYF. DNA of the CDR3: TGTGCCAGCAGCCCGGACATAGCGACGTACGAGCAGTACTTC.

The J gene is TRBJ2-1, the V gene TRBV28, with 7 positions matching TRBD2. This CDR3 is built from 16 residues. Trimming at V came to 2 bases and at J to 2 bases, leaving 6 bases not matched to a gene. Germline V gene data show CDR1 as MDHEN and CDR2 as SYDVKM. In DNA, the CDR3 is TGTGCCAGCAGTTTAATGTTGGGGGGGACCTACAATGAGCAGTTCTTC. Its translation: CASSLMLGGTYNEQFF. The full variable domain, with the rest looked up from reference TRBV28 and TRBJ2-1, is DVKVTQSSRYLVKRTGEKVFLECVQDMDHENMFWYRQDPGLGLRLIYFSYDVKMKEKGDIPEGYSVSREKKERFSLILESASTNQTSMYLCASSLMLGGTYNEQFFGPGTRLTVL.

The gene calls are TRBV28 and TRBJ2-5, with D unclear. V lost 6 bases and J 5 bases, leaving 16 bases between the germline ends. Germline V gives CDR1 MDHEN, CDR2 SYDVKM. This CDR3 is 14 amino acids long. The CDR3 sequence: CASSRTDLRETQYF. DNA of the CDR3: TGTGCCAGCAGCCGGACCGACTTGCGGGAGACCCAGTACTTC.

CDR3 in amino acids: CASSPNWGIGTDTQYF. The DNA for the CDR3 is TGTGCCAGCAGCCCCAACTGGGGAATCGGGACAGATACGCAGTATTTT. J is TRBJ2-3 and V is TRBV6-2 or TRBV6-3; D gene unclear. Trimming left V 6 bases short and J 3 bases short, with 19 bases between. The germline CDR1 and CDR2 sequences are MNHEY and SVGEGT. The CDR3 is 16 residues long.

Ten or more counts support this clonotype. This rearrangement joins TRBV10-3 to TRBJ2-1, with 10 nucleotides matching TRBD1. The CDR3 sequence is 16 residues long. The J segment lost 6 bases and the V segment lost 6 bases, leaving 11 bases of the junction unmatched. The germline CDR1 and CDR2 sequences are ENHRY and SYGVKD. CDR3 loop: CAIRRSGTGDSNEQFF. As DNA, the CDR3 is TGTGCCATCAGGAGAAGCGGGACAGGGGATAGCAATGAGCAGTTCTTC.

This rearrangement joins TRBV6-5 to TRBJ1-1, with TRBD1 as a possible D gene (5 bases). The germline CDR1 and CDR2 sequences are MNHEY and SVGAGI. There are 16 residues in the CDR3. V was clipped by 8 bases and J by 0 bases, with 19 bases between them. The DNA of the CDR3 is TGTGCCAGCTCACTTTCTCAGACAGCAGTGAACACTGAAGCTTTCTTT. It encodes CASSLSQTAVNTEAFF.

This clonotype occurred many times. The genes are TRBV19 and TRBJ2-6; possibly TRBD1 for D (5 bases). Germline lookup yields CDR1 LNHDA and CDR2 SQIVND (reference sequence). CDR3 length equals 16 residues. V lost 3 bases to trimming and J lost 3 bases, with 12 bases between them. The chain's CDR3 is CASSMYGASGANVLTF. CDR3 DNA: TGTGCCAGTAGTATGTATGGGGCGAGTGGGGCCAACGTCCTGACTTTC.

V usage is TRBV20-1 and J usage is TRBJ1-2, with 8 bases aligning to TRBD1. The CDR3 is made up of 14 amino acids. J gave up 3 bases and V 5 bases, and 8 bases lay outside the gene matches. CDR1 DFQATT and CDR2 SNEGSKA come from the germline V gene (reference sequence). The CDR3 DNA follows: TGCAGTGCTGGGACGGGACAGGTTGACTATGGCTACACCTTC. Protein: CSAGTGQVDYGYTF.

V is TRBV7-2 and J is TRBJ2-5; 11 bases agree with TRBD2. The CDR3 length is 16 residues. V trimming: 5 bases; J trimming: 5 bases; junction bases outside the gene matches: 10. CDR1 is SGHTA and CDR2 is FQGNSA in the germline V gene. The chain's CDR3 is CASSPRVAGGLETQYF. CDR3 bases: TGTGCCAGCAGCCCGCGGGTAGCGGGGGGGCTGGAGACCCAGTACTTC.

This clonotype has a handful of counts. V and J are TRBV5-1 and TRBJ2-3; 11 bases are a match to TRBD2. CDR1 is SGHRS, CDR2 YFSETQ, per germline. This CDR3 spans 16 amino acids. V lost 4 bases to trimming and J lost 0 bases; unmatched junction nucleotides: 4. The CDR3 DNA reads TGCGCCAGCAGCCCGATAGCGGGGGGGAGCACAGATACGCAGTATTTT. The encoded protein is CASSPIAGGSTDTQYF.

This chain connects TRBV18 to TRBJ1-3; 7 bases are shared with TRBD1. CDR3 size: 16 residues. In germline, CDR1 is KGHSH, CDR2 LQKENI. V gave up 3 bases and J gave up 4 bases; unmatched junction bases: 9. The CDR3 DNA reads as TGTGCCAGCTCACCGACAGGGATCGGCATCGGAAACACCATATATTTT. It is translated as CASSPTGIGIGNTIYF.

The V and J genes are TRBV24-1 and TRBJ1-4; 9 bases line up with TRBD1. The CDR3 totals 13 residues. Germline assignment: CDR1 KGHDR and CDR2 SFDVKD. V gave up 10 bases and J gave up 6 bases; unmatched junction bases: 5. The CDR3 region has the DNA TGTGCCACTCCGGGACAGGGATATGAAAAACTGTTTTTT. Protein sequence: CATPGQGYEKLFF.

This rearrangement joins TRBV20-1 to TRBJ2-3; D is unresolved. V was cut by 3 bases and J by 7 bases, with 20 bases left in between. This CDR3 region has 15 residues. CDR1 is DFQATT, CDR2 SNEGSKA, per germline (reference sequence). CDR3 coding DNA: TGCAGTGCTAGGAGGAATCACCCCCTAGTGAATACGCAGTATTTT. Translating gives CSARRNHPLVNTQYF.